A single sample is the source of the 7 T cell receptor beta chains below, sequenced in a study of vaccination effects on CD4 cells after COVID-19. The assay was immunoSEQ multiplex PCR, and TCRdb's table has in-frame clones only and misses some. The sample contains some 70,000 clones, roughly four fifths of which appear only once. An approximately 10-day culture period preceded the isolation of CD4+ T cells. Each participant was administered two doses of either the BNT162b2 or the mRNA-1273 vaccine. No cognate antigen is known for these TCRs. Specimen: CD4+ T cells from PBMCs cultured without peptide, collected after COVID-19 vaccination. Receptors were obtained from a human donor who received a COVID-19 vaccine.

The genes are TRBV7-3 and TRBJ2-1; a possible D gene is TRBD2 (6 bases). Germline CDR1 is SGHTA and CDR2 is FQGTGA. The CDR3 sequence is 13 residues long. The ends were cut back, 2 bases at V and 9 bases at J, with 11 bases in the middle. This chain's CDR3 is CASSLLSGSEQFF. The DNA of the CDR3 is TGTGCCAGCAGCTTATTATCCGGGAGTGAGCAGTTCTTC.

This clone appeared a few times. The chain uses TRBV3-1 (or the pseudogene TRBV3-2) and TRBJ1-1; D might be TRBD1 (5 bases). Germline CDR1 and CDR2: LGHDT and YNNKEL (reference sequence). V gave up 4 bases and J gave up 1 base, with 10 bases separating them. The CDR3 is 14 residues long. The CDR3 DNA sequence: TGTGCCAGCAGCCGAAGCACAGGGAACACTGAAGCTTTCTTT. It encodes CASSRSTGNTEAFF.

This chain connects TRBV18 to TRBJ2-7, with 7 bases matching TRBD2. Per the germline V gene, CDR1 is KGHSH and CDR2 is LQKENI. The CDR3 spans 13 residues. V was pared by 2 bases and J by 3 bases, with 1 base of the junction left unmatched. CDR3: CASSPGRGYEQYV. The CDR3 DNA reads TGTGCCAGCTCACCAGGGAGGGGCTACGAGCAGTACGTC.

This clone was observed a few times. The chain recombines TRBV6-6 with TRBJ2-7; D unclear. V lost 4 bases and J 3 bases, leaving 13 bases between the germline ends. The CDR3 is 14 residues long. Germline CDR1 is MNHNY and CDR2 is SVGAGI (reference sequence). CDR3 amino acids: CASSSRTKVYEQYV. Written as DNA, the CDR3 is TGTGCCAGCAGTTCTCGAACAAAGGTCTACGAGCAGTACGTC.

The chain uses TRBV24-1 and TRBJ2-1, with D tentatively TRBD1 or TRBD2 (6 bases each). CDR1 is KGHDR and CDR2 is SFDVKD in the germline V gene. CDR3 length: 15 amino acids. The V end lost 1 base, the J end lost 6 bases, and 12 bases lay between the germline ends. The CDR3 loop reads CATSDLRGRGNEQFF. Here the CDR3 DNA reads TGTGCCACCAGTGATTTACGGGGGCGGGGCAATGAGCAGTTCTTC.

The chain recombines TRBV24-1 with TRBJ1-2, with a weak D call TRBD1 (5 bases). In germline, CDR1 is KGHDR, CDR2 SFDVKD. This CDR3 is 11 amino acids long. The V end was cut by 6 bases, the J end by 7 bases, with 8 bases between. The CDR3, as DNA: TGTGCCACCAGTCAGGGAGGTGGCTACACCTTC. This sequence encodes CATSQGGGYTF.

The V call is TRBV24-1, the J call TRBJ2-3; 7 positions match TRBD1. V was clipped by 3 bases and J by 1 base; unmatched bases: 3. The CDR3 is 15 residues long. Germline V gene data show CDR1 as KGHDR and CDR2 as SFDVKD. CDR3 sequence (DNA): TGTGCCACCAGTGATAGAGGGGGCGGCACAGATACGCAGTATTTT. It specifies CATSDRGGGTDTQYF.